Listed below are T cell receptor beta chains from one sample, sequenced in a study of cytomegalovirus exposure and HLA in healthy donors. Profiling relied on immunoSEQ multiplex PCR, and the TCRdb table lists in-frame clones only, not all of them. Among 75,000 to 80,000 clones listed, 65% to 85% were seen once. The specimen was PBMCs. The receptors here all came from a man aged 60 to 69 in good health and CMV-seropositive. The CDR3 runs from the conserved cysteine through the conserved F or W. The order of the fields is clone size, J gene, V gene, D gene, CDR3 protein, CDR3 DNA. D genes are given only for firm matches. Size is omitted from some rows. Given values are once, few, many or a class for expanded clones.

clone_size: .
j_call: TRBJ1-2
v_call: TRBV21-1
d_call: .
cdr3_aa: CAWQQGSYGYTF
cdr3_nt: TGTGCCTGGCAACAGGGGTCGTATGGCTACACCTTC

clone_size: few
j_call: TRBJ1-4
v_call: TRBV5-8
d_call: .
cdr3_aa: CASSLLQFTNEKLFF
cdr3_nt: TGTGCCAGCAGCTTGCTACAGTTCACTAATGAAAAACTGTTTTTT

clone_size: .
j_call: TRBJ1-4
v_call: TRBV18
d_call: TRBD1
cdr3_aa: CASSPFSQGQGREKLFF
cdr3_nt: TGTGCCAGCTCACCTTTCAGCCAGGGACAGGGCCGGGAAAAACTGTTTTTT

clone_size: .
j_call: TRBJ1-1
v_call: TRBV27
d_call: .
cdr3_aa: CASSLLGRAGPNTEAFF
cdr3_nt: TGTGCCAGCAGTTTATTAGGCAGGGCGGGACCGAACACTGAAGCTTTCTTT

clone_size: .
j_call: TRBJ1-1
v_call: TRBV18
d_call: .
cdr3_aa: CASSPRQATEAFF
cdr3_nt: TGTGCCAGCTCACCAAGACAGGCCACTGAAGCTTTCTTT

clone_size: .
j_call: TRBJ1-2
v_call: TRBV10-3
d_call: .
cdr3_aa: CAISEVQGAAANYGYTF
cdr3_nt: TGTGCCATCAGTGAAGTACAGGGAGCGGCAGCTAACTATGGCTACACCTTC

clone_size: .
j_call: TRBJ1-5
v_call: TRBV7-8
d_call: .
cdr3_aa: CASSTERGASQPQHF
cdr3_nt: TGTGCCAGCAGCACCGAGCGGGGGGCATCTCAGCCCCAGCATTTT

clone_size: once
j_call: TRBJ2-5
v_call: TRBV7-9
d_call: .
cdr3_aa: CASSGNRETQYF
cdr3_nt: TGTGCCAGCAGCGGCAACAGGGAGACCCAGTACTTC

clone_size: .
j_call: TRBJ1-1
v_call: TRBV4-3
d_call: .
cdr3_aa: CASSLEAGNTEAFF
cdr3_nt: TGCGCCAGCAGCCTAGAGGCGGGGAACACTGAAGCTTTCTTT

clone_size: .
j_call: TRBJ2-7
v_call: TRBV5-1
d_call: TRBD1
cdr3_aa: CASSYGTASSQYF
cdr3_nt: TGCGCCAGCAGCTACGGGACAGCGTCCTCTCAGTACTTC

clone_size: .
j_call: TRBJ2-7
v_call: TRBV6-1
d_call: TRBD2
cdr3_aa: CASRAGTSGSYEQYF
cdr3_nt: TGTGCCAGCAGGGCCGGGACTAGCGGATCCTACGAGCAGTACTTC

clone_size: .
j_call: TRBJ2-5
v_call: TRBV4-1
d_call: TRBD2
cdr3_aa: CASSPRLATNWEGETQYF
cdr3_nt: TGCGCCAGCAGCCCCCGACTAGCGACCAACTGGGAGGGAGAGACCCAGTACTTC

clone_size: .
j_call: TRBJ1-6
v_call: TRBV12-5
d_call: TRBD1
cdr3_aa: CASGTGQWNSPLHF
cdr3_nt: TGTGCTAGTGGAACGGGACAGTGGAATTCACCCCTCCACTTT

clone_size: .
j_call: TRBJ2-7
v_call: TRBV19
d_call: .
cdr3_aa: CASSIMGAYEQYF
cdr3_nt: TGTGCCAGTAGTATAATGGGAGCCTACGAGCAGTACTTC

clone_size: .
j_call: TRBJ1-4
v_call: TRBV7-9
d_call: TRBD1
cdr3_aa: CSSSPGQSRTNEKLFF
cdr3_nt: TGTTCCAGCAGCCCGGGACAGTCCCGAACTAATGAAAAACTGTTTTTT

clone_size: .
j_call: TRBJ1-4
v_call: TRBV27
d_call: .
cdr3_aa: CASNTNYRARNEKLFF
cdr3_nt: TGTGCCAGCAACACTAATTACAGGGCGCGTAATGAAAAACTGTTTTTT

clone_size: .
j_call: TRBJ1-2
v_call: TRBV7-9
d_call: TRBD1
cdr3_aa: CASSLEVQGASNYGYTF
cdr3_nt: TGTGCCAGCAGCTTAGAGGTACAGGGGGCCTCTAACTATGGCTACACCTTC

clone_size: few
j_call: TRBJ1-2
v_call: TRBV29-1
d_call: .
cdr3_aa: CSVEDRDKDYGYTF
cdr3_nt: TGCAGCGTTGAAGATAGGGACAAGGACTATGGCTACACCTTC

clone_size: .
j_call: TRBJ1-2
v_call: TRBV6-5
d_call: .
cdr3_aa: CASRAGVVGYGYTF
cdr3_nt: TGTGCCAGCAGAGCAGGGGTCGTAGGCTATGGCTACACCTTC

clone_size: .
j_call: TRBJ2-7
v_call: TRBV4-1
d_call: .
cdr3_aa: CASSPTGGSYEQYF
cdr3_nt: TGCGCCAGCAGCCCAACCGGCGGTTCCTACGAGCAGTACTTC

clone_size: .
j_call: TRBJ1-1
v_call: TRBV9
d_call: .
cdr3_aa: CASSPPGVNTEAFF
cdr3_nt: TGTGCCAGCAGCCCCCCGGGGGTCAACACTGAAGCTTTCTTT

clone_size: .
j_call: TRBJ1-4
v_call: TRBV25-1
d_call: TRBD1
cdr3_aa: CASSRDRGLESGEKLFF
cdr3_nt: TGTGCCAGCAGCCGGGACAGGGGGCTTGAAAGTGGTGAAAAACTGTTTTTT

clone_size: .
j_call: TRBJ1-1
v_call: TRBV7-9
d_call: .
cdr3_aa: CASSLGHYTEAFF
cdr3_nt: TGTGCCAGCAGCTTAGGACATTACACTGAAGCTTTCTTT

clone_size: .
j_call: TRBJ2-3
v_call: TRBV4-1
d_call: TRBD2
cdr3_aa: CASSHPYGGTGTDTQYF
cdr3_nt: TGCGCCAGCAGCCACCCTTACGGGGGGACGGGAACAGATACGCAGTATTTT

clone_size: .
j_call: TRBJ1-5
v_call: TRBV18
d_call: .
cdr3_aa: CASSPLSTEPQHF
cdr3_nt: TGTGCCAGCTCACCGTTATCCACGGAGCCCCAGCATTTT

clone_size: .
j_call: TRBJ2-3
v_call: TRBV27
d_call: .
cdr3_aa: CASSSYREGTDTQYF
cdr3_nt: TGTGCCAGCAGTTCCTACAGGGAAGGTACGGATACGCAGTATTTT

clone_size: .
j_call: TRBJ2-5
v_call: TRBV7-2
d_call: .
cdr3_aa: CASSLLARAERAAGETQYF
cdr3_nt: TGTGCCAGCAGCTTACTAGCCAGGGCTGAGCGGGCCGCCGGGGAGACCCAGTACTTC

clone_size: .
j_call: TRBJ1-5
v_call: TRBV28
d_call: .
cdr3_aa: CASSLGQEYQPQHF
cdr3_nt: TGTGCCAGCAGTCTGGGACAAGAGTATCAGCCCCAGCATTTT

clone_size: .
j_call: TRBJ2-3
v_call: TRBV27
d_call: TRBD1
cdr3_aa: CASSLYRGNTQYF
cdr3_nt: TGTGCCAGCAGTTTGTACAGGGGGAATACGCAGTATTTT

clone_size: few
j_call: TRBJ1-2
v_call: TRBV5-1
d_call: .
cdr3_aa: CASRPAGLGGYTF
cdr3_nt: TGCGCCAGCCGCCCGGCGGGGCTAGGGGGCTACACCTTC

clone_size: .
j_call: TRBJ2-1
v_call: TRBV19
d_call: TRBD2
cdr3_aa: CATGGLSYNEQFF
cdr3_nt: TGTGCGACGGGGGGGCTTTCCTACAATGAGCAGTTCTTC

clone_size: .
j_call: TRBJ1-3
v_call: TRBV5-5
d_call: TRBD1
cdr3_aa: CASSSTGEGGGNTVYF
cdr3_nt: TGTGCCAGCAGCTCAACAGGGGAAGGGGGTGGAAACACCGTATATTTT

clone_size: few
j_call: TRBJ2-7
v_call: TRBV4-3
d_call: TRBD2
cdr3_aa: CASSQVRGGPYEQYF
cdr3_nt: TGCGCCAGCAGCCAAGTCCGGGGGGGGCCCTACGAGCAGTACTTC

clone_size: .
j_call: TRBJ2-6
v_call: TRBV5-6
d_call: .
cdr3_aa: CASSLGPEANVLTF
cdr3_nt: TGTGCCAGCAGCTTGGGGCCCGAGGCCAACGTCCTGACTTTC

clone_size: few
j_call: TRBJ1-5
v_call: TRBV6-6
d_call: .
cdr3_aa: CASSHSNQPQHF
cdr3_nt: TGTGCCAGTTCCCATAGCAATCAGCCCCAGCATTTT

clone_size: once
j_call: TRBJ2-7
v_call: TRBV6-5
d_call: TRBD2
cdr3_aa: CASRRTSGAYEQYF
cdr3_nt: TGTGCCAGCAGAAGGACTAGCGGAGCCTACGAGCAGTACTTC